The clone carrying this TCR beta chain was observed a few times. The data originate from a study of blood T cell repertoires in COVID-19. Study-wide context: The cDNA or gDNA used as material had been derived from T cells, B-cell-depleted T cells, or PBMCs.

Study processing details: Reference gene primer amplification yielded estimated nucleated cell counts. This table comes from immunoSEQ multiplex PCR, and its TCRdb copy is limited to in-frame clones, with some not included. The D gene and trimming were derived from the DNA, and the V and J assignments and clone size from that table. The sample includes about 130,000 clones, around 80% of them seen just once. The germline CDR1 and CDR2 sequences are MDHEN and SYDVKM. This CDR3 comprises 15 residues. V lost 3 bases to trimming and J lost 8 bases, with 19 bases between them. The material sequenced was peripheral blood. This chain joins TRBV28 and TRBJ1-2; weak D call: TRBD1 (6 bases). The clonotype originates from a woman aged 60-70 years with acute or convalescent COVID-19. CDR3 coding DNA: TGTGCCAGCAGTTTGATTACAGGGCCTCAGAAAGGCTACACCTTC. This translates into CASSLITGPQKGYTF.